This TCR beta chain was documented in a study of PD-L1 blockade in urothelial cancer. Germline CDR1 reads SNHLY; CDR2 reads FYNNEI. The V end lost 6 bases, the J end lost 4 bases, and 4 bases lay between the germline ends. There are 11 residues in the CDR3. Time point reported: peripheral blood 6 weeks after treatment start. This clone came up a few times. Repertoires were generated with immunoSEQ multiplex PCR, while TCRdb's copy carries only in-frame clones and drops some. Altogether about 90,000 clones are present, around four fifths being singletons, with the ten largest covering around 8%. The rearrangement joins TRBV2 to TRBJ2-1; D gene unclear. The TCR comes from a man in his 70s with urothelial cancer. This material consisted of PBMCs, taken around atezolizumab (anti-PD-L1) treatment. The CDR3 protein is CASSGYNEQFF. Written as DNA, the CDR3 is TGTGCCAGCAGCGGGTACAATGAGCAGTTCTTC.